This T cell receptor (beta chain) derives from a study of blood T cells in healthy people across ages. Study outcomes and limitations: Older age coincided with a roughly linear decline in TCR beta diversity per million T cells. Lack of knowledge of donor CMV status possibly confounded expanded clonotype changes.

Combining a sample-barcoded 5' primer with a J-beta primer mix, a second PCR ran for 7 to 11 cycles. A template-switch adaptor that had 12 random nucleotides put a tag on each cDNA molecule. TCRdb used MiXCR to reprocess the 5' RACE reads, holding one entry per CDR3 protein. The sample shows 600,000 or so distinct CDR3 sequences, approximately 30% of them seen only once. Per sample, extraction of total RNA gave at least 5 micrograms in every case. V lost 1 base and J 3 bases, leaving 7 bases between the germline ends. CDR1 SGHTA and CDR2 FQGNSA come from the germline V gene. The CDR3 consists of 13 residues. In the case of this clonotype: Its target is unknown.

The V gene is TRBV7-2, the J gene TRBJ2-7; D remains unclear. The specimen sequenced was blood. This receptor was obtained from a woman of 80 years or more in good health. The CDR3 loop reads CASSLGPIYEQYF. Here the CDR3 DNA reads TGTGCCAGCAGCTTAGGACCGATCTACGAGCAGTACTTC.